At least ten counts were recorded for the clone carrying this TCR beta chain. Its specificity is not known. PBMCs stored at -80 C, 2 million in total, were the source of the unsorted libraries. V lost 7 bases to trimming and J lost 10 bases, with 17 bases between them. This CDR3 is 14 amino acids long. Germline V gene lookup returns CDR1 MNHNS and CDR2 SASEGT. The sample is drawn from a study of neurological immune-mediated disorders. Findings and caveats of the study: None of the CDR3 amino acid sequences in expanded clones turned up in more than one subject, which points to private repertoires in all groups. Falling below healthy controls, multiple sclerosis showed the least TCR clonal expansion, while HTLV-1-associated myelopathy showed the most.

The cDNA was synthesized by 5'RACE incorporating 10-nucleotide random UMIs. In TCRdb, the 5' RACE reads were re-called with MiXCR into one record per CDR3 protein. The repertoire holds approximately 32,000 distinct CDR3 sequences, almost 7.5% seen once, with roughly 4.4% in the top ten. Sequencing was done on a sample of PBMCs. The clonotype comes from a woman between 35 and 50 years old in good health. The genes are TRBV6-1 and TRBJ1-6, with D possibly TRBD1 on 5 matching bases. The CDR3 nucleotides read TGTGCCAGCATTTCCGGGTCCAGGGCATCACCCCTCCACTTT. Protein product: CASISGSRASPLHF.